The 10 T cell receptor beta chains in this list originate from one sample, sequenced in a study of shared clonotypes between healthy human individuals. Naive CD8 cells comprised CD45RO-negative, CCR7-positively selected cells, excluding terminally differentiated effector memory CD45RA+ cells. The assay was immunoSEQ multiplex PCR, and TCRdb's table has in-frame clones only and misses some. The sample records about 2.2 million clones, around 93% being singletons. Sequencing was carried out using naive CD8+ T cells from PBMCs. Receptor source: a man younger than 30 in good health. Some clones in this sample may be carry-over from other donors' samples.

Note on this clone: Different DNA sequences within this sample yield the same CDR3. The chain joins TRBV7-9 to TRBJ2-1; D possibly corresponds to TRBD2 (5 bases). The V end lost 5 bases, the J end lost 0 bases, and 11 bases lay between the germline ends. Germline CDR1 SEHNR, CDR2 FQNEAQ (reference sequence). CDR3 length: 15 amino acids. The CDR3 nucleotides read TGTGCCAGCAGCCCGGACTTGAGCTCCTACAATGAGCAGTTCTTC. As protein: CASSPDLSSYNEQFF. Variable domain in full (rest from reference TRBV7-9 and TRBJ2-1): DTGVSQNPRHKITKRGQNVTFRCDPISEHNRLYWYRQTLGQGPEFLTYFQNEAQLEKSRLLSDRFSAERPKGSFSTLEIQRTEQGDSAMYLCASSPDLSSYNEQFFGPGTRLTVL.

This clone is a singleton in its sample. CDR3 amino acids: CATGRAQETQYF. In DNA, the CDR3 is TGTGCCACCGGGAGAGCTCAAGAGACCCAGTACTTC. The chain is built from TRBV15 and TRBJ2-5; possible D gene TRBD2, 5 bases. Trimming cost V 8 bases and J 2 bases, with 9 bases left between them. The CDR3 is 12 residues long. Germline values: CDR1 LNHNV, CDR2 YYDKDF (reference sequence).

The chain is built from TRBV19 and TRBJ2-1; TRBD2 matches 13 bases. The CDR3 runs to 17 residues. V lost 3 bases to trimming and J lost 3 bases; unmatched junction nucleotides: 5. Germline V gene sequence: CDR1 LNHDA, CDR2 SQIVND (reference sequence). CDR3: CASSMGLAGRVYNEQFF. In DNA form, the CDR3 reads TGTGCCAGTAGTATGGGACTAGCGGGAAGGGTCTACAATGAGCAGTTCTTC.

The gene calls are TRBV6-5 and TRBJ1-2; D uncertain. The CDR3 spans 16 residues. V lost 2 bases and J lost 4, with 17 bases in between. The V gene's germline CDR1 is MNHEY and CDR2 SVGAGI. Here the CDR3 DNA reads TGTGCCAGCAGTTACCGAATGGGCCAGTCTAGCTATGGCTACACCTTC. As protein: CASSYRMGQSSYGYTF.

J is TRBJ2-7 and V is TRBV6-1, with D perhaps matching TRBD1 or TRBD2 (5 bases each). Germline V lookup: CDR1 MNHNS, CDR2 SASEGT. This CDR3 comprises 13 residues. Trimming removed 3 bases from V and 7 bases from J, with 13 bases in between. CDR3 amino acids: CASSDGTIKEQYF. CDR3 nucleotide sequence: TGTGCCAGCAGTGACGGGACCATTAAGGAGCAGTACTTC.

Worth noting for this clone: Other DNA sequences within the sample encode an identical CDR3. The J gene is TRBJ2-5, the V gene TRBV6-5; no clear D. The V and J ends lost 2 bases and 5 bases respectively, with 9 bases between them. The CDR3 is 13 amino acids. Germline-derived CDR1 and CDR2 are MNHEY and SVGAGI. The CDR3 here is CASSYRVGETQYF. The CDR3 DNA reads TGTGCCAGCAGTTACAGGGTGGGGGAGACCCAGTACTTC.

The rearrangement uses TRBV27 and TRBJ1-5; D is uncertain. The CDR3 totals 17 residues. Per the germline V gene, CDR1 is MNHEY and CDR2 is SMNVEV (reference sequence). Trimming left V 1 base short and J 0 bases short, with 13 bases between. The CDR3 DNA sequence: TGTGCCAGCAGTTTATTGGGGAACGGATATAGCAATCAGCCCCAGCATTTT. Translation: CASSLLGNGYSNQPQHF.

This chain joins TRBV27 and TRBJ2-1; TRBD1 might be the D (6 bases). Germline V gene lookup returns CDR1 MNHEY and CDR2 SMNVEV (reference sequence). CDR3 length equals 14 residues. The V end was cut by 2 bases, the J end by 7 bases, with 12 bases between. DNA of the CDR3: TGTGCCAGCAGTTTACGGCAGGGGTTTAATGAGCAGTTCTTC. Translating it yields CASSLRQGFNEQFF.

The rearrangement joins TRBV19 to TRBJ2-1; D gene ambiguous. V was pared by 2 bases and J by 5 bases, with 10 bases between. CDR1 is LNHDA, CDR2 SQIVND, per germline (reference sequence). The CDR3 loop spans 14 amino acids. The CDR3 here is CASSIMSFDNEQFF. The CDR3 DNA follows: TGTGCCAGTAGTATAATGTCGTTTGACAATGAGCAGTTCTTC.

J is TRBJ2-4 and V is TRBV6-1; 13 bases line up with TRBD2. Germline CDR1 and CDR2: MNHNS and SASEGT. J was trimmed by 6 bases and V by 4 bases; bases with no gene match: 6. This CDR3 has 16 amino acids. CDR3 sequence: CASSGGLAGVVNIQYF. CDR3 nucleotide sequence: TGTGCCAGCAGTGGAGGACTAGCGGGAGTCGTAAACATTCAGTACTTC.